This T cell receptor beta chain was sequenced during a study of T-cell reconstitution after alpha-beta-depleted transplantation in children. Germline V lookup: CDR1 LGHDT, CDR2 YNNKEL (reference sequence). Between the trimmed V and J ends, which lost 4 bases and 1 base, there was a span of 16 bases. The length of the CDR3 is 16 residues. Overall study findings and caveats: Reportedly, alpha-beta T cells present about two months post-transplant originated from several hundred expanded clones of graft origin. It was newly produced T cells that mostly accounted for T-cell counts and diversity one year after transplant. Surviving recipient T cells and thymic progenitors produced the high day-60 TCRbeta diversity seen in some patients.

This clonotype was detected many times. Its specificity is unknown. It was with unique molecular identifiers that the TCRbeta library was prepared. TCRdb called the PCR reads again in MiXCR, with one record for every CDR3 protein. This sample yields a few hundred thousand distinct CDR3 sequences, of which over 40% are seen a single time; 25% to 30% belongs to the top ten. The rearrangement links TRBV3-1 to TRBJ1-1; tentative D call: TRBD1 (5 bases). This specimen consisted of PBMCs, obtained before TCRalphabeta/CD19-depleted stem cell transplant. The clonotype originates from a girl aged 2 to 9 with aplastic anemia, due to receive a stem cell transplant. The CDR3 loop is CASSPRRQGPNTEAFF. In DNA, the CDR3 is TGTGCCAGCAGCCCTCGAAGGCAGGGCCCGAACACTGAAGCTTTCTTT.